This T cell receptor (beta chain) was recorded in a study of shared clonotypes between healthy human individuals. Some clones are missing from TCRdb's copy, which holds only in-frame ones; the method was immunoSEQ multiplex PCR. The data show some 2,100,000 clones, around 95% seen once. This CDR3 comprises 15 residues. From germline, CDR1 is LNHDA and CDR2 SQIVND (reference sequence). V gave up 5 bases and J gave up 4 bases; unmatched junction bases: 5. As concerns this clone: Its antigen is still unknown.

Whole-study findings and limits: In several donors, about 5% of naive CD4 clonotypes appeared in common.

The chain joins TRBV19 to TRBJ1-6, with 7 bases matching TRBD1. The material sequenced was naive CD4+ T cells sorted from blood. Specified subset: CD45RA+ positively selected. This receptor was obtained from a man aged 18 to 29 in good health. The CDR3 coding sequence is TGTGCCAGTAGTCCCGGGACAGCATATAATTCACCCCTCCACTTT. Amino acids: CASSPGTAYNSPLHF.